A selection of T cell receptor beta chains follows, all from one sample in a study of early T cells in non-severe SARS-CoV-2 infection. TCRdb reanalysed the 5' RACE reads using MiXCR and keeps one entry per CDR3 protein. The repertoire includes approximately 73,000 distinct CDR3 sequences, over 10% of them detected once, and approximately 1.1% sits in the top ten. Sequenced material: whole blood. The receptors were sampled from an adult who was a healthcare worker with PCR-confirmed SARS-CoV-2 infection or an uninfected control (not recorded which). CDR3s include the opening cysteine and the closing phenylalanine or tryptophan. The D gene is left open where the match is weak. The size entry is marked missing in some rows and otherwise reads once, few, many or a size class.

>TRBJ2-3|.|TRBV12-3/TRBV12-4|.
TGTGCCACCTCCGGGACGGTCAGCACAGATACGCAGTATTTT
CATSGTVSTDTQYF
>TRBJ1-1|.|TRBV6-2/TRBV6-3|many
TGTGCCAGCAGGTCGGACGGAGGGCCCGGTGAAGCTTTCTTT
CASRSDGGPGEAFF
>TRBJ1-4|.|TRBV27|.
TGTGCCAGCAGTTTATATAAGGGGAGTCCTAATGAAAAACTGTTTTTT
CASSLYKGSPNEKLFF
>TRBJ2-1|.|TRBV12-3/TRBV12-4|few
TGTGCCAGCAGTTTCCCCCCGGGCTGGAATGAGCAGTTCTTC
CASSFPPGWNEQFF
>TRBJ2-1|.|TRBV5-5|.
TGTGCCAGCAGCTCGGGGTCCTACAATGAGCAGTTCTTC
CASSSGSYNEQFF
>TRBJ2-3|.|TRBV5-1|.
TGCGCCAGCAGCTTGGACGTGCCGCGGGATACGCAGTATTTT
CASSLDVPRDTQYF
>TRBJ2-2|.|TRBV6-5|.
TGTGCCAGCAGCAAAGCTGGGGGCGCAACCGGGGAGCTGTTTTTT
CASSKAGGATGELFF
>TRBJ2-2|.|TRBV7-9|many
TGTGCCAGCAGCCTAGGGCGGGACAACACCGGGGAGCTGTTTTTT
CASSLGRDNTGELFF
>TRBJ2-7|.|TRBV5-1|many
TGCGCCAGCAGCGTCGACTGGGCCTACGAGCAGTACTTC
CASSVDWAYEQYF
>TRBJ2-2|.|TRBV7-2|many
TGTGCCAGCAGCTTAAAGTTGGCCTCACCTCAACGCACCGGGGAGCTGTTTTTT
CASSLKLASPQRTGELFF
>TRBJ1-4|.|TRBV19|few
TGTGCCAGTAATGGGGCAACTAATGAAAAACTGTTTTTT
CASNGATNEKLFF
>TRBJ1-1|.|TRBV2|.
TGTGCCAGACAGGAGTTGAACACTGAAGCTTTCTTT
CARQELNTEAFF
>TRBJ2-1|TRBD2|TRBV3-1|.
TGTGCCAGCAGCCAAGAGCGGCTAGCGGGGAATGAGCAGTTCTTC
CASSQERLAGNEQFF
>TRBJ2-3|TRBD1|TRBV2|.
TGTGCCAGCAGGGGCCCCGGGACAGAATCCGACACAGATACGCAGTATTTT
CASRGPGTESDTDTQYF
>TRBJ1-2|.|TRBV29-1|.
TGCAGCGTTGAAGGGACAGTCCCCCCCCTCTATGGCTACACCTTC
CSVEGTVPPLYGYTF
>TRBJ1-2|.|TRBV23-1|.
TGCGCCATCCTGGGGGGACGGCCAGCTAACTATGGCTACACCTTC
CAILGGRPANYGYTF
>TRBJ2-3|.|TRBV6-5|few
TGTGCCAGCAGTTACTCTACGACAGAGGCGAGCACAGATACGCAGTATTTT
CASSYSTTEASTDTQYF
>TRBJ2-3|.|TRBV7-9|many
TGTGCCAGCAGCTTCGTAGGAACCACAGATACGCAGTATTTT
CASSFVGTTDTQYF
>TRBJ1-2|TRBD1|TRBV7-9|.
TGTGCCAGCAGCAGCCGGGACAGGGGGCAAAAGGACTATGGCTACACCTTC
CASSSRDRGQKDYGYTF